One and the same sample provided the 17 T cell receptor beta chains below, sequenced in a study of blood T cell repertoires in COVID-19. Only in-frame clones appear in the TCRdb table, and some are missing; sequencing was by immunoSEQ multiplex PCR. This sample has approximately 160,000 clones, with approximately 88% found just once. Source material: peripheral blood. These receptors all come from a woman aged 60-75 years with acute or convalescent COVID-19.

The chain combines TRBV24-1 with TRBJ2-2; tentatively, D is TRBD1 (6 bases). The germline V and J ends were trimmed by 3 bases and 0 bases, with 13 bases remaining between them. The CDR3 length is 17 residues. Germline V CDR1 and CDR2: KGHDR, SFDVKD. CDR3 coding DNA: TGTGCCACCAGTGATGTCGACAGGTTCGCGAACACCGGGGAGCTGTTTTTT. Translating gives CATSDVDRFANTGELFF.

This rearrangement joins TRBV19 to TRBJ2-6; D perhaps matches TRBD1 (7 bases). There are 16 residues in the CDR3. Per the germline V gene, CDR1 is LNHDA and CDR2 is SQIVND (reference sequence). Trimming pared 9 bases from V and 1 base from J, leaving 16 bases between. The CDR3 DNA reads TGTGCCAGCCACAGGGGAGGTCGGTCTGGGGCCAACGTCCTGACTTTC. Its translation is CASHRGGRSGANVLTF. Variable domain in full (rest from reference TRBV19 and TRBJ2-6): DGGITQSPKYLFRKEGQNVTLSCEQNLNHDAMYWYRQDPGQGLRLIYYSQIVNDFQKGDIAEGYSVSREKKESFPLTVTSAQKNPTAFYLCASHRGGRSGANVLTFGAGSRLTVL.

In this sample, this clone turned up a few times. The chain uses TRBV27 and TRBJ1-6; TRBD1 matches at 7 bases. In germline, CDR1 is MNHEY, CDR2 SMNVEV (reference sequence). Trimming took 4 bases from V and 7 from J; bases not matched to a gene: 10. The CDR3 has 16 residues. The CDR3: CASSSKVRGLNSPLHF. The CDR3 DNA is TGTGCCAGCAGTTCGAAGGTGAGGGGGCTCAATTCACCCCTCCACTTT.

V and J are TRBV5-6 and TRBJ1-2; D unresolved. CDR1 SGHDT and CDR2 YYEEEE come from the germline V gene. V dropped 0 bases and J dropped 8 bases, with 11 bases sitting between them. The CDR3 has 13 amino acids. DNA for the CDR3: TGTGCCAGCAGCTTGGTGAGGTCAGAAGGCTACACCTTC. This gives the protein CASSLVRSEGYTF.

Only one count was recorded for this clone. CDR3 coding DNA: TGCGCCAGCAGTCCTGGGGAGGCCTATAATTCACCCCTCCACTTT. As protein: CASSPGEAYNSPLHF. The J gene is TRBJ1-6, the V gene TRBV5-1; D not resolved. Germline values: CDR1 SGHRS, CDR2 YFSETQ. V lost 5 bases and J lost 2, with 11 bases in between. This CDR3 is 15 amino acids long. The full variable domain, rest sourced from reference TRBV5-1 and TRBJ1-6, is KAGVTQTPRYLIKTRGQQVTLSCSPISGHRSVSWYQQTPGQGLQFLFEYFSETQRNKGNFPGRFSGRQFSNSRSEMNVSTLELGDSALYLCASSPGEAYNSPLHFGNGTRLTVT.

This chain links TRBV9 with TRBJ1-1; D is perhaps TRBD1 (6 bases). V lost 3 bases and J lost 3, with 9 bases in between. The CDR3 extends over 13 amino acids. The germline V gene has CDR1 SGDLS and CDR2 YYNGEE. The CDR3 DNA reads TGTGCCAGCAGCGGCCACAGGGACACTGAAGCTTTCTTT. Its protein product is CASSGHRDTEAFF. The whole variable domain, remainder taken from reference TRBV9 and TRBJ1-1, is DSGVTQTPKHLITATGQRVTLRCSPRSGDLSVYWYQQSLDQGLQFLIQYYNGEERAKGNILERFSAQQFPDLHSELNLSSLELGDSALYFCASSGHRDTEAFFGQGTRLTVV.

This chain connects TRBV9 to TRBJ1-2; the D gene is possibly TRBD1 (5 bases). CDR1 and CDR2 (germline): SGDLS, YYNGEE. This CDR3 comprises 15 residues. Trimming pared 0 bases from V and 1 base from J, leaving 10 bases between. The CDR3 sequence is CASSVAGSLNYGYTF. The CDR3 DNA reads TGTGCCAGCAGCGTAGCAGGGTCACTTAACTATGGCTACACCTTC.

The chain is built from TRBV18 and TRBJ1-2; D is unclear. V lost 2 bases to trimming and J lost 2 bases, with 9 bases between them. Per the germline V gene, CDR1 is KGHSH and CDR2 is LQKENI. This CDR3 region has 14 residues. The CDR3 region has the DNA TGTGCCAGCTCACCAATTACGACAAACTATGGCTACACCTTC. Its protein product is CASSPITTNYGYTF.

V usage is TRBV7-9 and J usage is TRBJ1-4; 8 bases are shared with TRBD1. The CDR3 totals 15 residues. With 5 bases clipped from V and 0 bases from J, the junction kept 2 bases outside the gene matches. CDR1 is SEHNR and CDR2 is FQNEAQ in the germline V gene (reference sequence). The CDR3 nucleotides are TGTGCCAGCAGCACACAGGGGGCAACTAATGAAAAACTGTTTTTT. Amino acids: CASSTQGATNEKLFF.

The rearrangement links TRBV30 to TRBJ1-6; D is possibly TRBD1 (5 bases). Germline V gene lookup returns CDR1 GTSNPN and CDR2 SVGIG (reference sequence). This CDR3 has 14 residues. With 1 base removed from V and 10 bases from J, the gap between germline ends came to 14 bases. CDR3 sequence (DNA): TGTGCCTGGAGTGCTGCCCAGGGAGGGTCACCCCTCCACTTT. It codes for CAWSAAQGGSPLHF.

The CDR3 sequence: CASSFSGQGTQTQYF. CDR3 sequence (DNA): TGTGCCAGCAGCTTTTCGGGACAGGGGACGCAGACCCAGTACTTC. The chain uses TRBV11-2 and TRBJ2-5; TRBD1 matches at 10 bases. Trimming cost V 3 bases and J 6 bases; bases outside gene matches: 7. The CDR3 is 15 amino acids. CDR1 and CDR2 from the germline V gene are SGHAT and FQNNGV.

This clone has just one count. The rearrangement uses TRBV12-3 or TRBV12-4 and TRBJ1-5; the D gene is possibly TRBD1 (6 bases). V lost 1 base and J 9 bases, leaving 10 bases between the germline ends. CDR3 length: 13 amino acids. CDR3 in DNA: TGTGCCAGCAGTTTAGGGGGGGGCAGGCCCCAGCATTTT. It is translated as CASSLGGGRPQHF.

V gene TRBV18 combines with J gene TRBJ1-3; 9 bases are a match to TRBD1. This CDR3 region has 14 residues. After removal of 3 bases from V and 8 bases from J, the junction contained 5 bases not matched to a gene. CDR1 is KGHSH, CDR2 LQKENI, per germline. The CDR3 nucleotides read TGTGCCAGCTCACCTCGGACAGGGGAGGACACCATATATTTT. The encoded protein is CASSPRTGEDTIYF.

The chain employs TRBV5-1 and TRBJ2-5; a possible D gene is TRBD2 (6 bases). The V gene's germline CDR1 is SGHRS and CDR2 YFSETQ. V lost 1 base, J lost 4 bases, and 8 bases lay in between. This CDR3 region has 13 residues. CDR3 sequence: CASSLLGGETQYF. For the CDR3, the DNA is TGCGCCAGCAGCTTGTTGGGGGGAGAGACCCAGTACTTC.

This clone was picked up a small number of times. This chain links TRBV4-1 with TRBJ1-1; D uncertain. The CDR3 has 13 amino acids. Between the trimmed V and J ends, which lost 0 bases and 10 bases, there was a span of 12 bases. CDR1 and CDR2 (germline): MGHRA, YSYEKL. The CDR3, as DNA: TGCGCCAGCAGCCAAGAACCGGGATCAGGAGCTTTCTTT. This sequence encodes CASSQEPGSGAFF.

The gene calls are TRBV3-1 (or the pseudogene TRBV3-2) and TRBJ2-7; no firm D call. V shed 0 bases and J shed 1 base, with 7 bases lying between them. The germline V gene has CDR1 LGHDT and CDR2 YNNKEL (reference sequence). CDR3 length: 14 residues. CDR3 in amino acids: CASSQDPSSYEQYF. The CDR3 DNA reads as TGTGCCAGCAGCCAAGATCCCAGTTCCTACGAGCAGTACTTC.

The chain has TRBV2 and TRBJ2-2; maybe TRBD1 (6 bases). This CDR3 is built from 15 residues. The V gene lost 1 base and the J gene lost 4 bases, with 10 bases spanning the gap. Germline V lookup: CDR1 SNHLY, CDR2 FYNNEI. CDR3 sequence (DNA): TGTGCCAGCAGTGAAGTCAGGGGCGGCACCGGGGAGCTGTTTTTT. It encodes CASSEVRGGTGELFF.